This entry lists 17 T cell receptor beta chains sequenced from one sample in a study of blood T cell repertoires in COVID-19. Using immunoSEQ multiplex PCR, the repertoire was profiled, and TCRdb retains in-frame clones only, with some absent. The sample contains some 120,000 clones, 85% of which appear only once. Sequencing input: peripheral blood. Receptor source: a woman of 80 years or more with acute or convalescent COVID-19.

The chain carries TRBV6-5 and TRBJ1-5; possible D gene TRBD1, 5 bases. The CDR3 is 13 amino acids. Germline values: CDR1 MNHEY, CDR2 SVGAGI. The V and J ends lost 6 bases and 1 base respectively, with 7 bases between them. The CDR3 DNA reads TGTGCCAGCAGCCGGGGGAGCAATCAGCCCCAGCATTTT. Residues: CASSRGSNQPQHF.

V usage is TRBV7-9 and J usage is TRBJ1-4; 8 bases are shared with TRBD1. Germline assignment: CDR1 SEHNR and CDR2 FQNEAQ (reference sequence). The CDR3 is made up of 14 amino acids. V dropped 3 bases and J dropped 3; count of bases not matched to a gene: 0. The CDR3 region is CASSLTGANEKLFF. DNA for the CDR3: TGTGCCAGCAGCTTGACAGGGGCTAATGAAAAACTGTTTTTT.

The gene calls are TRBV19 and TRBJ1-1, with TRBD1 matching 7 bases. The V segment lost 6 bases and the J segment 4 bases; nucleotides outside the gene matches: 8. Germline assignment: CDR1 LNHDA and CDR2 SQIVND (reference sequence). The CDR3 totals 14 residues. The CDR3: CASRTTGEGTEAFF. DNA of the CDR3: TGTGCCAGTAGGACCACAGGGGAAGGCACTGAAGCTTTCTTT.

This chain joins TRBV7-2 and TRBJ1-1; 7 bases agree with TRBD1. The CDR3 has 13 amino acids. V shed 4 bases, J shed 5 bases, and the junction held 4 bases outside the gene matches. Germline V gene sequence: CDR1 SGHTA, CDR2 FQGNSA. The CDR3 protein is CASSYKQGTEAFF. As DNA, the CDR3 is TGTGCCAGCAGCTACAAACAGGGGACTGAAGCTTTCTTT.

V usage is TRBV5-4 and J usage is TRBJ2-3; tentative D call: TRBD1 (6 bases). Germline V gives CDR1 SGHNT, CDR2 YYREEE (reference sequence). Trimming took 2 bases from V and 4 from J, leaving 17 bases between them. The CDR3 extends over 16 amino acids. The CDR3, as DNA: TGTGCCAGCAGCTTACAGGGCTTGAAATCGGCAGATACGCAGTATTTT. Its translation: CASSLQGLKSADTQYF.

The rearrangement joins TRBV6-6 to TRBJ1-1; 10 bases agree with TRBD1. The germline gives CDR1 MNHNY, CDR2 SVGAGI (reference sequence). J was trimmed by 11 bases and V by 0 bases; bases with no gene match: 9. The CDR3 totals 15 residues. The CDR3 region is CASSYSKGGQGSAFF. The CDR3 region has the DNA TGTGCCAGCAGTTACTCGAAGGGGGGACAGGGGTCGGCTTTCTTT.

The chain employs TRBV5-1 and TRBJ2-1, with 7 bases that match TRBD2. The CDR3 has 16 residues. The ends lost 6 bases at V and 0 bases at J; junction bases unmatched: 9. Germline loops: CDR1 SGHRS, CDR2 YFSETQ. CDR3 sequence reads: CASILLPGGSYNEQFF. CDR3 sequence (DNA): TGCGCCAGCATCCTTTTACCGGGGGGCTCCTACAATGAGCAGTTCTTC.

V is TRBV5-1 and J is TRBJ1-3, with TRBD1 matching 7 bases. Germline CDR1 reads SGHRS; CDR2 reads YFSETQ. V trimming: 0 bases; J trimming: 6 bases; junction bases outside the gene matches: 12. This CDR3 has 17 amino acids. CDR3 amino acids: CASSLAGATGSANTIYF. The CDR3 DNA reads as TGCGCCAGCAGCTTGGCTGGCGCGACAGGGTCGGCAAACACCATATATTTT.

V usage is TRBV19 and J usage is TRBJ1-5; D remains ambiguous. The CDR3 totals 14 residues. Germline CDR1 reads LNHDA; CDR2 reads SQIVND (reference sequence). V was pared by 3 bases and J by 2 bases, with 8 bases between. In DNA form, the CDR3 reads TGTGCCAGTAGTATGCGGGAGGGCAATCAGCCCCAGCATTTT. Translation: CASSMREGNQPQHF.

The rearrangement links TRBV5-1 to TRBJ2-5; 8 bases line up with TRBD2. The V and J ends lost 2 bases and 5 bases, in that order; junction bases with no gene match: 8. CDR1 and CDR2 (germline): SGHRS, YFSETQ. CDR3 length equals 15 residues. The CDR3 loop reads CASSFTSGAWETQYF. The CDR3 DNA reads as TGCGCCAGCAGCTTCACTAGCGGCGCGTGGGAGACCCAGTACTTC.

This rearrangement joins TRBV4-2 to TRBJ1-1; D may be TRBD1 (5 bases). Germline CDR1 is LGHNA and CDR2 is YNFKEQ. Trimming removed 6 bases at V and 1 base at J, with 15 bases between. The CDR3 contains 15 residues. CDR3 sequence: CASRERQRSNTEAFF. Here the CDR3 DNA reads TGTGCCAGCAGGGAGCGACAGAGATCGAACACTGAAGCTTTCTTT.

The chain has TRBV5-1 and TRBJ1-4, with 10 bases lining up with TRBD1. Germline V gene lookup returns CDR1 SGHRS and CDR2 YFSETQ. The junction had 12 bases not matched to a gene; V was cut back by 2 bases and J by 5 bases. This CDR3 region has 18 residues. CDR3 DNA: TGCGCCAGCAGCTTCTCCCTCAGACAGGGGGCGGGGAATGAAAAACTGTTTTTT. Its translation: CASSFSLRQGAGNEKLFF.

The V call is TRBV19, the J call TRBJ2-3, with 7 bases that match TRBD1. Trimming removed 7 bases from V and 3 bases from J; junction bases left unmatched: 7. Germline V gene lookup returns CDR1 LNHDA and CDR2 SQIVND (reference sequence). CDR3 size: 14 residues. As DNA, the CDR3 is TGTGCCAGTACCATTACAGGGGAAACAGATACGCAGTATTTT. The encoded protein is CASTITGETDTQYF.

This clone appeared once. This chain uses TRBV11-1 with TRBJ2-5; 9 bases line up with TRBD2. V trimming: 3 bases; J trimming: 6 bases; junction bases outside the gene matches: 2. Germline CDR1 reads SGHAT; CDR2 reads FQDESV (reference sequence). The CDR3 covers 13 residues. The CDR3 nucleotides read TGTGCCAGCAGCTTTAGCGGGGGAAAGACCCAGTACTTC. As protein: CASSFSGGKTQYF. Full variable domain (remainder filled in from reference TRBV11-1 and TRBJ2-5): EAEVAQSPRYKITEKSQAVAFWCDPISGHATLYWYRQILGQGPELLVQFQDESVVDDSQLPKDRFSAERLKGVDSTLKIQPAELGDSAMYLCASSFSGGKTQYFGPGTRLLVL.

This chain links TRBV9 with TRBJ2-1; a possible D gene is TRBD2 (6 bases). The ends were cut back, 5 bases at V and 10 bases at J, with 16 bases in the middle. Germline-derived CDR1 and CDR2 are SGDLS and YYNGEE. The CDR3 has 13 residues. As DNA, the CDR3 is TGTGCCAGCAGTCCTGACGGGCGGGGCGAGCAGTTCTTC. It encodes CASSPDGRGEQFF.

The rearrangement uses TRBV6-5 and TRBJ1-1; no clear D gene. This CDR3 comprises 15 residues. The germline V gene has CDR1 MNHEY and CDR2 SVGAGI. With 2 bases removed from V and 0 bases from J, the gap between germline ends came to 10 bases. CDR3 sequence (DNA): TGTGCCAGCAGTTACACTCGACTCATGAACACTGAAGCTTTCTTT. The encoded protein is CASSYTRLMNTEAFF.

This chain uses TRBV24-1 with TRBJ2-5; 9 bases match TRBD1. CDR3 length: 15 residues. J was trimmed by 3 bases and V by 5 bases; bases with no gene match: 6. Germline V CDR1 and CDR2: KGHDR, SFDVKD. This CDR3 is CATSGGTGREETQYF. The CDR3 DNA sequence: TGTGCCACCAGTGGCGGGACAGGGAGAGAAGAGACCCAGTACTTC.